The rows below give T cell receptor beta chains drawn from one sample of a study of CD8+CD57+ T cells in acquired aplastic anemia. TCRdb reprocessed the reads with MiXCR, giving one entry per CDR3 protein. The sample holds 150,000 to 200,000 distinct CDR3 sequences, 48% seen once. The sample taken for sequencing was sorted CD4+, CD8+, or CD8+CD57+ T cells (not recorded which) from PBMCs. All receptors come from a human donor with aplastic anemia. CDR3s include the opening cysteine and the closing phenylalanine or tryptophan. D genes are given only for firm matches. Clone size is not always given. Where it is, it says once, few, many or a class for expanded clones.

CDR3 length,J gene,D gene,V gene,clone size,CDR3 DNA,CDR3 protein
14,TRBJ1-2,TRBD1,TRBV19,.,TGTGCCAGTAGTATGGACAGGGGGCACTATGGCTACACCTTC,CASSMDRGHYGYTF
15,TRBJ2-3,TRBD2,TRBV24-1,.,TGTGCCACCAGTGATGGACTAGCGGGACCAGATACGCAGTATTTT,CATSDGLAGPDTQYF
15,TRBJ2-2,TRBD1,TRBV5-1,.,TGCGCCACCCCTAAGACAGGGACGGACACCGGGGAGCTGTTTTTT,CATPKTGTDTGELFF
14,TRBJ2-7,.,TRBV7-9,.,TGTGCCAGCAGCTTAGTGTTAACAGATTACGAGCAGTACTTC,CASSLVLTDYEQYF
11,TRBJ1-2,.,TRBV2,.,TGTGCCAGCGGAAGGGACTATGGCTACACCTTC,CASGRDYGYTF
15,TRBJ2-7,TRBD1,TRBV10-1,.,TGCGCCAGCAGTGAGACGGCAGGGGGCAATTACGAGCAGTACTTC,CASSETAGGNYEQYF
13,TRBJ1-1,.,TRBV19,few,TGTGCCAGTAGTATATCCTCAGGCACTGAAGCTTTCTTT,CASSISSGTEAFF
11,TRBJ2-5,.,TRBV6-5,few,TGTGCCAGCTATCCTGGGGAGACCCAGTACTTC,CASYPGETQYF
16,TRBJ2-2,.,TRBV10-3,many,TGTGCCATCAGTGAGTCGGAGATTACGAACACCGGGGAGCTGTTTTTT,CAISESEITNTGELFF
14,TRBJ2-1,.,TRBV5-5,many,TGTGCCAGCAGCTTGGCACACTCCTACAATGAGCAGTTCTTC,CASSLAHSYNEQFF